These 30 T cell receptor beta chains originate from one sample sequenced in a study of blood T cell repertoires in COVID-19. Only in-frame clones appear in the TCRdb table, and some are missing; sequencing was by immunoSEQ multiplex PCR. The repertoire holds 450,000 to 500,000 clones, with approximately 83% as singletons. The sequenced sample was peripheral blood. The receptor set was obtained from a human donor in a cohort sampled during active COVID-19.

Here the CDR3 DNA reads TGTGCCAGCAGTCCCAGCGGGAGTGTTCCCAACGGGGAGCTGTTTTTT. Encoded protein: CASSPSGSVPNGELFF. The J gene is TRBJ2-2, the V gene TRBV6-4; 8 nucleotides line up with TRBD2. V lost 5 bases and J lost 7; bases outside the gene matches: 12. Germline V lookup: CDR1 MRHNA, CDR2 SNTAGT. This CDR3 has 16 residues.

V gene TRBV6-5 combines with J gene TRBJ2-7, with D possibly being TRBD1 (6 bases). Trimming took off 6 bases at V and 1 base at J, with 13 bases between the two ends. Looked up from germline, CDR1 is MNHEY and CDR2 is SVGAGI. The CDR3 is 14 residues long. CDR3 residues: CASRDGQPSYEQYF. The CDR3 DNA reads as TGTGCCAGCAGAGACGGACAGCCGTCCTACGAGCAGTACTTC.

This clone was counted only a few times. The chain joins TRBV5-1 to TRBJ1-5; D may be TRBD1 (6 bases). The germline V gene encodes CDR1 SGHRS and CDR2 YFSETQ. This CDR3 spans 17 amino acids. V was cut by 0 bases and J by 0 bases, with 13 bases left in between. The CDR3 here is CASSLAPSGDSNQPQHF. CDR3 DNA sequence: TGCGCCAGCAGCTTGGCACCCTCAGGGGATAGCAATCAGCCCCAGCATTTT.

The V gene is TRBV2, the J gene TRBJ2-2; 7 bases agree with TRBD2. Germline CDR1 SNHLY, CDR2 FYNNEI. The CDR3 length is 14 residues. Unmatched junction bases numbered 5, after V lost 6 bases and J lost 4 bases. CDR3 sequence: CASSGTISTGELFF. CDR3 in DNA: TGTGCCAGCAGCGGGACTATTTCCACCGGGGAGCTGTTTTTT.

This clone was observed a handful of times. The genes are TRBV5-1 and TRBJ1-4; D perhaps matches TRBD1 (6 bases). Germline loops: CDR1 SGHRS, CDR2 YFSETQ. The CDR3 spans 16 residues. Trimming took 2 bases from V and 0 from J, leaving 11 bases between them. The CDR3 sequence is CASSFTGPTTNEKLFF. Here the CDR3 DNA reads TGCGCCAGCAGCTTTACAGGGCCTACAACTAATGAAAAACTGTTTTTT. Drawing the rest from reference TRBV5-1 and TRBJ1-4, the complete variable domain is KAGVTQTPRYLIKTRGQQVTLSCSPISGHRSVSWYQQTPGQGLQFLFEYFSETQRNKGNFPGRFSGRQFSNSRSEMNVSTLELGDSALYLCASSFTGPTTNEKLFFGSGTQLSVL.

The gene calls are TRBV7-9 and TRBJ1-4; 7 bases line up with TRBD1. The germline V gene has CDR1 SEHNR and CDR2 FQNEAQ (reference sequence). The ends lost 4 bases at V and 5 bases at J; junction bases unmatched: 13. CDR3 length: 17 amino acids. Here the CDR3 DNA reads TGTGCCAGCAGCTCTACCCGGGACAGCAACTACAATGAAAAACTGTTTTTT. This encodes CASSSTRDSNYNEKLFF.

The genes are TRBV5-4 and TRBJ2-7; maybe TRBD2 (6 bases). The CDR3 loop spans 15 amino acids. Looked up from germline, CDR1 is SGHNT and CDR2 is YYREEE (reference sequence). The V end lost 4 bases, the J end lost 3 bases, and 17 bases lay between the germline ends. This chain's CDR3 is CASSPEIAVFYEQYF. CDR3 nucleotide sequence: TGTGCCAGCAGCCCCGAAATAGCGGTCTTCTACGAGCAGTACTTC.

The J gene is TRBJ1-2, the V gene TRBV30, with TRBD1 as a possible D gene (5 bases). Germline CDR1 reads GTSNPN; CDR2 reads SVGIG (reference sequence). Trimming stripped 5 bases from V and 0 bases from J, with 13 bases between. The CDR3 has 14 residues. CDR3 in amino acids: CAWGPGGANYGYTF. The CDR3 DNA reads as TGTGCCTGGGGACCGGGAGGGGCTAACTATGGCTACACCTTC.

The chain joins TRBV28 to TRBJ2-5; 10 positions agree with TRBD2. Germline CDR1 MDHEN, CDR2 SYDVKM. J gave up 3 bases and V 5 bases, and 6 bases lay outside the gene matches. The CDR3 consists of 15 residues. CDR3 protein: CASSPWTSGEETQYF. CDR3 sequence (DNA): TGTGCCAGCAGTCCCTGGACTAGCGGCGAAGAGACCCAGTACTTC.

This chain joins TRBV10-1 and TRBJ2-1; 7 nucleotides align to TRBD2. This CDR3 spans 15 amino acids. CDR1 WNHNN and CDR2 SYGVQD come from the germline V gene (reference sequence). Trimming removed 0 bases from V and 4 bases from J; junction bases left unmatched: 3. CDR3 amino acids: CASSESGDYYNEQFF. CDR3 DNA sequence: TGCGCCAGCAGTGAGTCGGGGGACTATTACAATGAGCAGTTCTTC.

V is TRBV19 and J is TRBJ1-2, with D perhaps TRBD1 (6 bases). V lost 5 bases and J lost 4, with 11 bases in between. CDR1 and CDR2 (germline): LNHDA, SQIVND (reference sequence). This CDR3 is 13 amino acids long. The CDR3 DNA sequence: TGTGCCAGTAGTTCCCAAGGGGGCTATGGCTACACCTTC. It yields the protein CASSSQGGYGYTF.

The V call is TRBV6-6, the J call TRBJ1-2, with D possibly TRBD1 on 6 matching bases. Germline CDR1 and CDR2: MNHNY and SVGAGI (reference sequence). The CDR3 extends over 14 amino acids. V dropped 0 bases and J dropped 5 bases, with 10 bases sitting between them. The CDR3 bases are TGTGCCAGCAGTTACTCGAACAGGGAGTATGGCTACACCTTC. This sequence encodes CASSYSNREYGYTF.

The chain combines TRBV12-3 or TRBV12-4 with TRBJ2-7; TRBD2 might be the D (6 bases). This CDR3 region has 13 residues. V gave up 6 bases and J gave up 6 bases, with 15 bases separating them. The CDR3 DNA follows: TGTGCCAGCAGGCCCCCCGACGGGAGCGAGCAGTACTTC. It translates to CASRPPDGSEQYF.

The chain couples TRBV27 to TRBJ1-2, with D possibly TRBD1 on 6 matching bases. Trimming cost V 6 bases and J 7 bases, with 15 bases left between them. CDR1 and CDR2 from the germline V gene are MNHEY and SMNVEV (reference sequence). The CDR3 sequence is 13 residues long. CDR3 protein: CASRIQGAVGYTF. As DNA, the CDR3 is TGTGCCAGCAGGATACAGGGAGCGGTTGGCTACACCTTC.

The chain combines TRBV2 with TRBJ1-1; 8 bases agree with TRBD1. V gave up 7 bases and J gave up 0 bases; unmatched junction bases: 10. There are 16 residues in the CDR3. Germline CDR1 is SNHLY and CDR2 is FYNNEI. Here the CDR3 DNA reads TGTGCCAGCACCGGAGGACAGGGAATGATGAACACTGAAGCTTTCTTT. Translating it yields CASTGGQGMMNTEAFF. Complete variable domain (other parts from reference TRBV2 and TRBJ1-1): EPEVTQTPSHQVTQMGQEVILRCVPISNHLYFYWYRQILGQKVEFLVSFYNNEISEKSEIFDDQFSVERPDGSNFTLKIRSTKLEDSAMYFCASTGGQGMMNTEAFFGQGTRLTVV.

The rearrangement links TRBV3-1 (or the pseudogene TRBV3-2) to TRBJ1-3, with D unresolved. V lost 4 bases to trimming and J lost 3 bases, with 16 bases between them. The CDR3 loop spans 16 amino acids. Germline CDR1 and CDR2: LGHDT and YNNKEL (reference sequence). The CDR3 DNA reads TGTGCCAGCAGCCGAGCGGCGGGGTGGTTTGGAAACACCATATATTTT. Residues: CASSRAAGWFGNTIYF.

The chain uses TRBV5-6 and TRBJ1-1; 7 bases map to TRBD1. Germline V lookup: CDR1 SGHDT, CDR2 YYEEEE. V was clipped by 4 bases and J by 9 bases; unmatched bases: 9. The CDR3 runs 13 residues. DNA for the CDR3: TGTGCCAGCAGCCGTGCCCGGGACAGTAAAGCTTTCTTT. Its translation is CASSRARDSKAFF.

V and J are TRBV28 and TRBJ1-3; 8 positions match TRBD1. The V gene end was trimmed by 3 bases and the J gene end by 8 bases; junction bases not matched to a gene: 3. This CDR3 comprises 13 residues. Per the germline V gene, CDR1 is MDHEN and CDR2 is SYDVKM. This chain's CDR3 is CASSLGQVDTIYF. The CDR3 coding sequence is TGTGCCAGCAGTTTGGGACAGGTAGACACCATATATTTT.

This clone was detected ten times or more. The V call is TRBV3-1 (or the pseudogene TRBV3-2), the J call TRBJ2-5; 9 bases are shared with TRBD2. V was clipped by 0 bases and J by 4 bases; unmatched bases: 6. The CDR3 length is 16 residues. CDR1 is LGHDT and CDR2 is YNNKEL in the germline V gene (reference sequence). CDR3 loop: CASSQEATGLAETQYF. For the CDR3, the DNA is TGTGCCAGCAGCCAAGAAGCCACGGGACTAGCAGAGACCCAGTACTTC.

The gene calls are TRBV19 and TRBJ2-1; a weak D match, TRBD1 (5 bases). There are 18 residues in the CDR3. Germline V gene data show CDR1 as LNHDA and CDR2 as SQIVND (reference sequence). Trimming took off 2 bases at V and 0 bases at J, with 17 bases between the two ends. The CDR3, as DNA: TGTGCCAGTAGTATAACCAGGGCCCGTCCCAGCTCCTACAATGAGCAGTTCTTC. This translates into CASSITRARPSSYNEQFF.

This clone was seen a few times. The rearrangement uses TRBV27 and TRBJ2-7; 7 nucleotides agree with TRBD1. The germline V gene has CDR1 MNHEY and CDR2 SMNVEV (reference sequence). Unmatched junction bases numbered 3, after V lost 6 bases and J lost 1 base. The length of the CDR3 is 13 residues. The DNA for the CDR3 is TGTGCCAGCAGACCAGGGGGTTCCTACGAGCAGTACTTC. It codes for CASRPGGSYEQYF.

The chain combines TRBV7-3 with TRBJ2-1, with unresolved D. V lost 5 bases, J lost 7 bases, and 9 bases lay in between. The length of the CDR3 is 12 residues. Germline CDR1 is SGHTA and CDR2 is FQGTGA. Here the CDR3 DNA reads TGTGCCAGCAGCCTACAGCCTAATGAGCAGTTCTTC. It yields the protein CASSLQPNEQFF. The entire variable domain, with the rest obtained from reference TRBV7-3 and TRBJ2-1, is as follows: GAGVSQTPSNKVTEKGKYVELRCDPISGHTALYWYRQSLGQGPEFLIYFQGTGAADDSGLPNDRFFAVRPEGSVSTLKIQRTERGDSAVYLCASSLQPNEQFFGPGTRLTVL.

Note on this clone: Within the sample, other DNA sequences also encode this same CDR3. The rearrangement joins TRBV7-2 to TRBJ2-7, with 8 nucleotides matching TRBD2. From germline, CDR1 is SGHTA and CDR2 FQGNSA. V shed 6 bases and J 1 base; nucleotides not matched to a gene: 5. This CDR3 has 14 residues. Written as DNA, the CDR3 is TGTGCCAGCAGTCCCGGACTAGCTTCCTACGAGCAGTACTTC. Amino acids: CASSPGLASYEQYF. Based on the CDR3 plus reference TRBV7-2 and TRBJ2-7, the full variable domain is GAGVSQSPSNKVTEKGKDVELRCDPISGHTALYWYRQSLGQGLEFLIYFQGNSAPDKSGLPSDRFSAERTGGSVSTLTIQRTQQEDSAVYLCASSPGLASYEQYFGPGTRLTVT.

This chain joins TRBV5-4 and TRBJ1-3; weak D call: TRBD1 (6 bases). Trimming left V 4 bases short and J 4 bases short, with 9 bases between. This CDR3 has 13 amino acids. From germline, CDR1 is SGHNT and CDR2 YYREEE (reference sequence). The CDR3 DNA is TGTGCCAGCAGCCCGGGACACGGAAACACCATATATTTT. The encoded protein is CASSPGHGNTIYF.

The V gene is TRBV5-4, the J gene TRBJ2-7; 14 nucleotides line up with TRBD2. The germline CDR1 and CDR2 sequences are SGHNT and YYREEE (reference sequence). Trimming took 4 bases from V and 6 from J; bases not matched to a gene: 6. This CDR3 spans 15 amino acids. DNA for the CDR3: TGTGCCAGCAGCCCGCGGACTAGCGGGAGGTTCGAGCAGTACTTC. As protein: CASSPRTSGRFEQYF.

The rearrangement links TRBV5-4 to TRBJ2-1, with 10 bases identical to TRBD2. Trimming removed 5 bases from V and 9 bases from J; junction bases left unmatched: 11. The germline CDR1 and CDR2 sequences are SGHNT and YYREEE (reference sequence). The CDR3 loop spans 15 amino acids. This CDR3 is CASSRASGSTGEQFF. The CDR3 DNA follows: TGTGCCAGCAGTAGAGCTAGCGGGAGTACGGGTGAGCAGTTCTTC.

The genes are TRBV6-5 and TRBJ2-3; 9 nucleotides line up with TRBD2. This CDR3 comprises 14 residues. The V gene end was trimmed by 6 bases and the J gene end by 0 bases; junction bases not matched to a gene: 1. Per germline, CDR1 MNHEY and CDR2 SVGAGI. CDR3 nucleotides: TGTGCCAGCAGCCTAGCGGGGAGCACAGATACGCAGTATTTT. Encoded protein: CASSLAGSTDTQYF.

The chain recombines TRBV2 with TRBJ1-5, with 12 bases lining up with TRBD1. In germline, CDR1 is SNHLY, CDR2 FYNNEI. This CDR3 region has 14 residues. The junction had 4 bases not matched to a gene; V was cut back by 6 bases and J by 7 bases. CDR3 amino acids: CASRGGTGGQPQHF. As DNA, the CDR3 is TGTGCCAGCAGGGGAGGGACAGGGGGCCAGCCCCAGCATTTT.

The rearrangement links TRBV4-2 to TRBJ2-1, with 8 positions matching TRBD2. The CDR3 extends over 17 amino acids. Trimming removed 0 bases from V and 1 base from J; junction bases left unmatched: 5. Germline CDR1 LGHNA, CDR2 YNFKEQ. CDR3 loop: CASSQDMASGSYNEQFF. CDR3 nucleotide sequence: TGTGCCAGCAGCCAAGATATGGCTAGCGGGTCCTACAATGAGCAGTTCTTC.

This chain joins TRBV18 and TRBJ2-7, with D possibly matching TRBD1 (5 bases). The germline V gene has CDR1 KGHSH and CDR2 LQKENI. The CDR3 has 13 amino acids. Trimming shortened V by 2 bases and J by 8 bases, and 13 bases separated the two germline ends. The CDR3 loop reads CASSPTTGDQQYF. CDR3 DNA: TGTGCCAGCTCACCAACAACAGGTGACCAGCAGTACTTC.